This T cell receptor (beta chain) originates from a study of blood T cell repertoires in COVID-19. Study in general: The study drew acute and convalescent COVID-19 samples from the United States, Italy and Spain. T cells, B-cell-depleted T cells, or PBMCs supplied cDNA or gDNA.

Patients of the Seattle cohort, enrolled during active infection, were followed longitudinally. The CDR3 runs to 17 residues. The germline V gene encodes CDR1 KGHSH and CDR2 LQKENI. V lost 4 bases, J lost 0 bases, and 8 bases stayed unmatched. In the original workflow: Scientists estimated how many nucleated cells there were by amplifying reference gene primers. Libraries were prepared by immunoSEQ multiplex PCR; TCRdb keeps only in-frame clonotypes and omits some of them. Clone size and the V and J calls come from that table; the DNA yielded D and trimming. The sample shows 220,000 or so clones, 75% to 90% of them seen only once.

Sequenced sample: peripheral blood. The chain carries TRBV18 and TRBJ2-1, with 8 positions matching TRBD1. This clonotype was sampled from a woman aged 80 or older with COVID-19, enrolled during active disease. The CDR3 loop is CASSRQQGESSYNEQFF. For the CDR3, the DNA is TGTGCCAGCTCACGACAACAGGGGGAGAGCTCCTACAATGAGCAGTTCTTC. Together with reference TRBV18 and TRBJ2-1, the CDR3 gives the full variable domain: NAGVMQNPRHLVRRRGQEARLRCSPMKGHSHVYWYRQLPEEGLKFMVYLQKENIIDESGMPKERFSAEFPKEGPSILRIQQVVRGDSAAYFCASSRQQGESSYNEQFFGPGTRLTVL.